The next 17 T cell receptor beta chains were all read from a single sample in a study of cytomegalovirus exposure and HLA in healthy donors. Both 60 Vbeta primers and 13 Jbeta primers went into the PCR. Profiled with immunoSEQ multiplex PCR; TCRdb holds only in-frame clones, not every one. Of roughly 240,000 clones listed, 82% were seen once; the top ten hold 5.4%. The sample was PBMCs. The receptors here all came from a woman in her thirties or forties in good health and CMV-seropositive.

In this sample, this clone turned up once. The gene calls are TRBV7-2 and TRBJ2-7; 12 nucleotides match TRBD2. Germline values: CDR1 SGHTA, CDR2 FQGNSA. The CDR3 runs to 14 residues. The ends lost 4 bases at V and 5 bases at J; junction bases unmatched: 3. The CDR3 here is CASSSRLAGDEQYF. CDR3 nucleotides: TGTGCCAGCAGCTCCCGACTAGCGGGAGACGAGCAGTACTTC.

V and J are TRBV9 and TRBJ2-7; 10 nucleotides agree with TRBD2. The CDR3 contains 16 residues. The V segment lost 0 bases and the J segment 7 bases; nucleotides outside the gene matches: 10. Germline V gene data show CDR1 as SGDLS and CDR2 as YYNGEE. This CDR3 reads CASSVGSRTSGIEQYF. For the CDR3, the DNA is TGTGCCAGCAGCGTAGGATCACGGACTAGCGGTATAGAGCAGTACTTC.

In DNA, the CDR3 is TGTGCCAGCTCACCATGGGAGACTAACTATGGCTACACCTTC. This sequence encodes CASSPWETNYGYTF. This rearrangement joins TRBV18 to TRBJ1-2; D is uncertain. Germline V gene data show CDR1 as KGHSH and CDR2 as LQKENI. The CDR3 runs to 14 residues. Trimming took 2 bases from V and 0 from J, leaving 7 bases between them. The whole variable domain, remainder taken from reference TRBV18 and TRBJ1-2, is NAGVMQNPRHLVRRRGQEARLRCSPMKGHSHVYWYRQLPEEGLKFMVYLQKENIIDESGMPKERFSAEFPKEGPSILRIQQVVRGDSAAYFCASSPWETNYGYTFGSGTRLTVV.

The CDR3 loop is CASSFSPGQGMNTEAFF. The CDR3 bases are TGCGCCAGCAGCTTCAGTCCGGGACAGGGGATGAACACTGAAGCTTTCTTT. The V call is TRBV5-1, the J call TRBJ1-1, with 10 bases identical to TRBD1. CDR3 length equals 17 residues. V dropped 2 bases and J dropped 0; count of bases not matched to a gene: 7. The germline V gene encodes CDR1 SGHRS and CDR2 YFSETQ.

This chain joins TRBV10-1 and TRBJ2-2, with TRBD1 matching 9 bases. CDR3 length: 13 amino acids. Trimming at V came to 10 bases and at J to 7 bases, leaving 7 bases not matched to a gene. Germline V gene lookup returns CDR1 WNHNN and CDR2 SYGVQD (reference sequence). The CDR3 sequence: CATSGQGNGELFF. CDR3 coding DNA: TGCGCCACCTCGGGACAGGGAAACGGGGAGCTGTTTTTT.

This clone appeared a few times. The J gene is TRBJ1-2, the V gene TRBV7-2, with D perhaps matching TRBD1 (5 bases). Trimming removed 1 base from V and 6 bases from J, with 15 bases in between. The CDR3 has 15 amino acids. Germline-derived CDR1 and CDR2 are SGHTA and FQGNSA. The CDR3 DNA reads TGTGCCAGCAGCTTAGTGGCCAGGGATTTCCATGGCTACACCTTC. This codes for CASSLVARDFHGYTF.

The chain joins TRBV2 to TRBJ2-7; 11 nucleotides align to TRBD2. This CDR3 comprises 14 residues. Germline lookup yields CDR1 SNHLY and CDR2 FYNNEI. With V trimmed by 6 bases and J by 5 bases, 6 bases remained unmatched. CDR3 sequence reads: CASRVIAGGNEQYF. Here the CDR3 DNA reads TGTGCCAGCAGGGTTATAGCGGGAGGGAACGAGCAGTACTTC.

The chain employs TRBV6-6 and TRBJ1-2; 8 positions match TRBD1. The CDR3 extends over 14 amino acids. The V gene end was trimmed by 6 bases and the J gene end by 4 bases; junction bases not matched to a gene: 7. The germline V gene encodes CDR1 MNHNY and CDR2 SVGAGI (reference sequence). CDR3 bases: TGTGCCAGCAGCCCAGGGGGCGGGCGCTATGGCTACACCTTC. The encoded protein is CASSPGGGRYGYTF.

The gene calls are TRBV9 and TRBJ2-3; D unresolved. V gave up 4 bases and J gave up 3 bases, with 6 bases separating them. Germline CDR1 SGDLS, CDR2 YYNGEE. There are 12 residues in the CDR3. The CDR3 sequence: CASSPVTDTQYF. CDR3 coding DNA: TGTGCCAGCAGCCCTGTTACAGATACGCAGTATTTT.

J is TRBJ2-1 and V is TRBV29-1, with TRBD1 matching 8 bases. J was trimmed by 9 bases and V by 6 bases; bases with no gene match: 10. The CDR3 sequence is 13 residues long. The germline V gene has CDR1 SQVTM and CDR2 ANQGSEA. The CDR3 sequence: CSVGQGHRGEQFF. CDR3 nucleotide sequence: TGCAGCGTCGGACAGGGTCACCGGGGTGAGCAGTTCTTC.

This chain links TRBV7-9 with TRBJ2-3; D gene ambiguous. Between the trimmed V and J ends, which lost 1 base and 1 base, there was a span of 12 bases. Germline V gene lookup returns CDR1 SEHNR and CDR2 FQNEAQ (reference sequence). This CDR3 is built from 16 residues. The CDR3 DNA sequence: TGTGCCAGCAGCTTAGTGATCCCCCCAGGCACAGATACGCAGTATTTT. Its protein product is CASSLVIPPGTDTQYF.

J is TRBJ2-7 and V is TRBV6-6, with 8 nucleotides matching TRBD1. Trimming cost V 8 bases and J 6 bases; bases outside gene matches: 9. CDR1 and CDR2 (germline): MNHNY, SVGAGI (reference sequence). This CDR3 spans 13 amino acids. The CDR3 reads CASLDRERAEQYF. The CDR3 DNA follows: TGTGCCAGCCTGGACAGGGAAAGGGCCGAGCAGTACTTC.

The V and J genes are TRBV27 and TRBJ2-3, with 11 bases matching TRBD2. CDR3 length: 16 amino acids. Unmatched junction bases numbered 13, after V lost 6 bases and J lost 8 bases. Germline V gives CDR1 MNHEY, CDR2 SMNVEV (reference sequence). The CDR3 DNA follows: TGTGCCAGCAGCCCTCTAGCGGGAGGAAGGTTTGCTACGCAGTATTTT. Translation gives CASSPLAGGRFATQYF.

The chain links TRBV4-1 to TRBJ2-4; D is ambiguous. The CDR3 covers 14 residues. The V end was cut by 1 base, the J end by 3 bases, with 7 bases between. Germline V gives CDR1 MGHRA, CDR2 YSYEKL. The CDR3 nucleotides read TGCGCCAGCAGCCAAGTTAACGGCAAAAACATTCAGTACTTC. Translation gives CASSQVNGKNIQYF.

The gene calls are TRBV4-2 and TRBJ1-2; no firm D call. Germline-derived CDR1 and CDR2 are LGHNA and YNFKEQ. V shed 0 bases and J shed 3 bases, with 17 bases lying between them. The CDR3 is 17 residues long. The CDR3 spells CASSQELRATGDYGYTF. CDR3 coding DNA: TGTGCCAGCAGCCAAGAATTGAGGGCCACCGGCGACTATGGCTACACCTTC.

The V call is TRBV2, the J call TRBJ1-3; tentatively, D is TRBD1 (6 bases). V shed 3 bases and J shed 0 bases, with 12 bases lying between them. This CDR3 is built from 16 residues. The germline gives CDR1 SNHLY, CDR2 FYNNEI. The CDR3 sequence: CASSDRQDISGNTIYF. In DNA, the CDR3 is TGTGCCAGCAGTGACCGACAGGACATCTCTGGAAACACCATATATTTT.

The count of this clone is one. This chain joins TRBV5-1 and TRBJ1-2; D might be TRBD1 (5 bases). Per the germline V gene, CDR1 is SGHRS and CDR2 is YFSETQ. CDR3 length equals 12 residues. Trimming took off 5 bases at V and 8 bases at J, with 13 bases between the two ends. CDR3 bases: TGCGCCAGCAGAAACGACAGTCGCGGCTACACCTTC. Protein sequence: CASRNDSRGYTF.